This TCR beta chain was observed in a study of cytomegalovirus exposure and HLA in healthy donors. Study observations and caveats: A few of the chains that were CMV-associated were confirmed in vitro to be specific for CMV antigens.

Trimming removed 0 bases at V and 6 bases at J, with 15 bases between. The CDR3 contains 15 residues. Germline CDR1 and CDR2: MGHRA and YSYEKL. The table came from immunoSEQ multiplex PCR; TCRdb's copy has only in-frame clones and leaves some out. Of approximately 200,000 clones listed, approximately 86% are singletons. Worth noting for this clone: The antigen remains unidentified.

The chain recombines TRBV4-1 with TRBJ2-7; a possible D gene is TRBD2 (7 bases). Sequencing was performed on PBMCs. The TCR originated in a woman younger than 35 in good health and CMV-seronegative. The CDR3 nucleotides read TGCGCCAGCAGCCAAGAGTTACTAGCGACAGGCGAGCAGTACTTC. Residues: CASSQELLATGEQYF.